Reported below is one T cell receptor (beta chain). The antigen is undetermined. Likely unrecorded immune exposures existed in these nominally healthy donors. PCR used 60 Vbeta primers and 13 Jbeta primers. Method: immunoSEQ multiplex PCR; TCRdb's copy keeps in-frame clones and lacks some. This table has about 120,000 clones, about three fifths appearing once. The sample belongs to a study of cytomegalovirus exposure and HLA in healthy donors. Findings and caveats of the study: In a later analysis, the majority of CMV-associated beta chains seemingly showed HLA restriction. The only immune exposure information that was available was CMV serostatus. As confirmed in vitro, a few CMV-associated chains were specific for CMV antigens.

The CDR3 is 15 residues long. The ends lost 9 bases at V and 1 base at J; junction bases unmatched: 8. The germline V gene has CDR1 LNHDA and CDR2 SQIVND (reference sequence). Sequencing used PBMCs. The source of this sequence is a man in his forties or fifties in good health and CMV-seropositive. The chain links TRBV19 to TRBJ2-5; 10 bases fit TRBD1. CDR3 sequence: CASGPWDRGQETQYF. The CDR3 coding sequence is TGTGCCAGCGGACCCTGGGACAGGGGCCAAGAGACCCAGTACTTC. Combining the CDR3 with reference TRBV19 and TRBJ2-5 gives the whole variable domain DGGITQSPKYLFRKEGQNVTLSCEQNLNHDAMYWYRQDPGQGLRLIYYSQIVNDFQKGDIAEGYSVSREKKESFPLTVTSAQKNPTAFYLCASGPWDRGQETQYFGPGTRLLVL.